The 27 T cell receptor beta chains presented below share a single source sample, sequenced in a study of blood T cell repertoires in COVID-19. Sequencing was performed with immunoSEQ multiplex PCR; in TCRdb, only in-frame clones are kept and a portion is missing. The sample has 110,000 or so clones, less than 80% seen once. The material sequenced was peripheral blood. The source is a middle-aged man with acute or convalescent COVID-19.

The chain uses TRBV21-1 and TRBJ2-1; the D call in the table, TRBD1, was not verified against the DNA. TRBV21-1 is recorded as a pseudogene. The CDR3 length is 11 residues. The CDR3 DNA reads TGTGCCAGCAGTTTAAACCCAACATCGATCTTC. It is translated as CASSLNPTSIF.

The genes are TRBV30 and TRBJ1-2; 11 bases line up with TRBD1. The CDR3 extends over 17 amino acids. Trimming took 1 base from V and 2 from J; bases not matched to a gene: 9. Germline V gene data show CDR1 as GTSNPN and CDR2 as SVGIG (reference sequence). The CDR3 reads CAWSEDRGRRWNYGYTF. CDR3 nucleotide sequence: TGTGCCTGGAGTGAGGACAGGGGGCGGCGGTGGAACTATGGCTACACCTTC.

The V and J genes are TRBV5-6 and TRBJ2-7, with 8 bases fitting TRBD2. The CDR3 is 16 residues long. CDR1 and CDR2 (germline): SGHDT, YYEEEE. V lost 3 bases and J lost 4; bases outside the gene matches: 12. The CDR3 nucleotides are TGTGCCAGCAGCTATACTCCCGGGGGGGAGGGATACGAGCAGTACTTC. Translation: CASSYTPGGEGYEQYF.

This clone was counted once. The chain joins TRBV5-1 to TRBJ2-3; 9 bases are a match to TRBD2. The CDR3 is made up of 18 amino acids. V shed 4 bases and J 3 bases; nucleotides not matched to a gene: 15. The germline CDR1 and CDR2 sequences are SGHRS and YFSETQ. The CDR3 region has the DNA TGCGCCAGCAGCCCCCCGCTCCGGCTAGCGGGGTCAACAGATACGCAGTATTTT. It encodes CASSPPLRLAGSTDTQYF.

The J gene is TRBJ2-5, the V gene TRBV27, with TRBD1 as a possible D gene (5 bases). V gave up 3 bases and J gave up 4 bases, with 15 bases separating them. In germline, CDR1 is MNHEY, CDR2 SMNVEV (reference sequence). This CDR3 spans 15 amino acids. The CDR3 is CASSFSTATIETQYF. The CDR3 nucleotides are TGTGCCAGCAGTTTTTCGACAGCAACCATAGAGACCCAGTACTTC.

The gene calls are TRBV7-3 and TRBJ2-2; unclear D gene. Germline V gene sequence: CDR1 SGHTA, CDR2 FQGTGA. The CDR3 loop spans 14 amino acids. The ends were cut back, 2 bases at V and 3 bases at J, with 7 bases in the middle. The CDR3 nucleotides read TGTGCCAGCAGCTTACACTATGACACCGGGGAGCTGTTTTTT. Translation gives CASSLHYDTGELFF.

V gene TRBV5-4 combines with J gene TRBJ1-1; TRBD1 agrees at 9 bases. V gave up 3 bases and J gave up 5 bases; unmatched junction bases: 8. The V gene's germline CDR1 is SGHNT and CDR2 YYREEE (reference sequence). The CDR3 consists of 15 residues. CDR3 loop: CASSSKQGAGTEAFF. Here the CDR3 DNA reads TGTGCCAGCAGCTCAAAACAGGGGGCGGGTACTGAAGCTTTCTTT.

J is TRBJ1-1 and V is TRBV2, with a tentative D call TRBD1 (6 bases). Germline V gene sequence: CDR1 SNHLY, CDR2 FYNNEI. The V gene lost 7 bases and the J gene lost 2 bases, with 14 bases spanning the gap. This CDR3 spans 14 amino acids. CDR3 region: CASKRTAVNTEAFF. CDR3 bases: TGTGCCAGCAAACGGACAGCCGTTAACACTGAAGCTTTCTTT. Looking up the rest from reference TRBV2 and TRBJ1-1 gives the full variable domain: EPEVTQTPSHQVTQMGQEVILRCVPISNHLYFYWYRQILGQKVEFLVSFYNNEISEKSEIFDDQFSVERPDGSNFTLKIRSTKLEDSAMYFCASKRTAVNTEAFFGQGTRLTVV.

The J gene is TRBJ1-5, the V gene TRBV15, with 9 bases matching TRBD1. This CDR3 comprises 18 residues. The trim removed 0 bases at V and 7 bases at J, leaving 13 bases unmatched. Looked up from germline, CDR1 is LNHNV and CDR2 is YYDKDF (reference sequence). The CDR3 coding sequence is TGTGCCACCAGCAGAGATAGCGGGACAGGGACTGCTACCCAGCCCCAGCATTTT. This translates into CATSRDSGTGTATQPQHF.

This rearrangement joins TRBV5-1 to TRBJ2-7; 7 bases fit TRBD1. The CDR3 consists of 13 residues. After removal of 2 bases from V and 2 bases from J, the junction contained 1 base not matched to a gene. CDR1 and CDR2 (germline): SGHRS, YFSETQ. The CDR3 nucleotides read TGCGCCAGCAGCTTTCAGGGGGCCTACGAGCAGTACTTC. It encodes CASSFQGAYEQYF.

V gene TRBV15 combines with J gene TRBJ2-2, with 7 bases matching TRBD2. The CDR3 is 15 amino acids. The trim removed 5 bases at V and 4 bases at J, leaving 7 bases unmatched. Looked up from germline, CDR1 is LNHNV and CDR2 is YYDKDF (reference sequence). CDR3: CATSGTGGSTGELFF. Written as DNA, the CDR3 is TGTGCCACCAGCGGAACGGGGGGTTCCACCGGGGAGCTGTTTTTT.

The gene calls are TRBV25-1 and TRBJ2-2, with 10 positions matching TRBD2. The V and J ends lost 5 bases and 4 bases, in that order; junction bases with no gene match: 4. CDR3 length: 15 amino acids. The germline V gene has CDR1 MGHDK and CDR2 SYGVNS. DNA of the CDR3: TGTGCCAGCAGTAAACTAGCGGGGACCACCGGGGAGCTGTTTTTT. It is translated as CASSKLAGTTGELFF. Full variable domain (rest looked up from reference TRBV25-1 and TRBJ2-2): EADIYQTPRYLVIGTGKKITLECSQTMGHDKMYWYQQDPGMELHLIHYSYGVNSTEKGDLSSESTVSRIRTEHFPLTLESARPSHTSQYLCASSKLAGTTGELFFGEGSRLTVL.

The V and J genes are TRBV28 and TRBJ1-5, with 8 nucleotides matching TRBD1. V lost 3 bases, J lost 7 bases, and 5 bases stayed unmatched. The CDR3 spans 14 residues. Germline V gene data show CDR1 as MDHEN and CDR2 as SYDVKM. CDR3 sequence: CASSFDRGRQPQHF. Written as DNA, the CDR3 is TGTGCCAGCAGTTTCGACAGGGGACGACAGCCCCAGCATTTT.

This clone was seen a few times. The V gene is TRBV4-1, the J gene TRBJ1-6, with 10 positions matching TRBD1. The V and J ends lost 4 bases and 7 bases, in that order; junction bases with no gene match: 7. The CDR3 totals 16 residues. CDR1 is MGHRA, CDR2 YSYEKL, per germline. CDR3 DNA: TGCGCCAGCAGCCTACGAGGACAGGGGGAAAATTCACCCCTCCACTTT. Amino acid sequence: CASSLRGQGENSPLHF.

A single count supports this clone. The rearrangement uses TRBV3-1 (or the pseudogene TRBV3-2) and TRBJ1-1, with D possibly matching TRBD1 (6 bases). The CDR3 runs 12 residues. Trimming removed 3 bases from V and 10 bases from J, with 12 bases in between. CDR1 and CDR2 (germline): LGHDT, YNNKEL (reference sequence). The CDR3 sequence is CASSQGAGAAFF. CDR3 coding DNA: TGTGCCAGCAGCCAGGGTGCAGGGGCAGCTTTCTTT.

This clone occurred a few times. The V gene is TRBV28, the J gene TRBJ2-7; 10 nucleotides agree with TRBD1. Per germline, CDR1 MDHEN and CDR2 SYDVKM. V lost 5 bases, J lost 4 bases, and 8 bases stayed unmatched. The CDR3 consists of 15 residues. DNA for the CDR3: TGTGCCAGCAGTACGACCGGGACAGGGGTGTACGAGCAGTACTTC. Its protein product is CASSTTGTGVYEQYF.

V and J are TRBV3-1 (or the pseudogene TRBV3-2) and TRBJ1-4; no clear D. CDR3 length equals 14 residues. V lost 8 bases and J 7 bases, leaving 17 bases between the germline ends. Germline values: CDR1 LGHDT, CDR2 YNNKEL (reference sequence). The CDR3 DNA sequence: TGTGCCAGCGCCGGTCAGTGGGGAGGTGAAAAACTGTTTTTT. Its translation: CASAGQWGGEKLFF.

The CDR3: CASSLSGGLGNTIYF. The CDR3 DNA reads TGTGCCAGCAGTTTATCAGGGGGCCTTGGAAACACCATATATTTT. The V call is TRBV27, the J call TRBJ1-3, with TRBD1 identical over 7 bases. The J segment lost 3 bases and the V segment lost 0 bases, leaving 2 bases of the junction unmatched. The CDR3 consists of 15 residues. Germline V gives CDR1 MNHEY, CDR2 SMNVEV (reference sequence).

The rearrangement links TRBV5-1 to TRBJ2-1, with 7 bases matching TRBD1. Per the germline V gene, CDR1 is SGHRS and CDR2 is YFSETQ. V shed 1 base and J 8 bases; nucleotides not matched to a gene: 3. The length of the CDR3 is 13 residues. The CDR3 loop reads CASSLTGVDEQFF. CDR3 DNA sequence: TGCGCCAGCAGCTTGACAGGGGTGGATGAGCAGTTCTTC. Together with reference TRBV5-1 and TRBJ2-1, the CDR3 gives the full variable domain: KAGVTQTPRYLIKTRGQQVTLSCSPISGHRSVSWYQQTPGQGLQFLFEYFSETQRNKGNFPGRFSGRQFSNSRSEMNVSTLELGDSALYLCASSLTGVDEQFFGPGTRLTVL.

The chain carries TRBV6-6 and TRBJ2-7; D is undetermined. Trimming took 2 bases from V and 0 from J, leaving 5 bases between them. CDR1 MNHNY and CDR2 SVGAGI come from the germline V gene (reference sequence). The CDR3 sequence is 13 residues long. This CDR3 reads CASSYEDSYEQYF. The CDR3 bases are TGTGCCAGCAGTTACGAGGACTCCTACGAGCAGTACTTC.

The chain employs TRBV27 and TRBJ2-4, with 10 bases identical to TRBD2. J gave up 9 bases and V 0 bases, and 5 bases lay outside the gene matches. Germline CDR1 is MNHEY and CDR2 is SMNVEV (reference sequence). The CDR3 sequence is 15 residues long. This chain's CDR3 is CASSLSNSGRSIQYF. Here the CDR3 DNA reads TGTGCCAGCAGTTTATCGAATAGCGGGAGGTCCATTCAGTACTTC.

In nucleotides, the CDR3 is TGTGCCAGCAGTAAGACAGGGGGCGGCTACGAGCAGTACTTC. Protein: CASSKTGGGYEQYF. J is TRBJ2-7 and V is TRBV25-1; TRBD1 agrees at 10 bases. Germline trimming cut 5 bases from V and 3 bases from J; bases unmatched to any gene: 4. The CDR3 extends over 14 amino acids. Germline lookup yields CDR1 MGHDK and CDR2 SYGVNS.

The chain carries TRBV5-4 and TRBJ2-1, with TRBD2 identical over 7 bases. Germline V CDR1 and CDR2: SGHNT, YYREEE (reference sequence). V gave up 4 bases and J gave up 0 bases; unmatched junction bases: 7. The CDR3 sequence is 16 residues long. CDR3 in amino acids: CASSRTSASSYNEQFF. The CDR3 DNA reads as TGTGCCAGCAGCCGCACTAGCGCGAGCTCCTACAATGAGCAGTTCTTC. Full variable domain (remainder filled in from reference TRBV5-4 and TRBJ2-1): ETGVTQSPTHLIKTRGQQVTLRCSSQSGHNTVSWYQQALGQGPQFIFQYYREEENGRGNFPPRFSGLQFPNYSSELNVNALELDDSALYLCASSRTSASSYNEQFFGPGTRLTVL.

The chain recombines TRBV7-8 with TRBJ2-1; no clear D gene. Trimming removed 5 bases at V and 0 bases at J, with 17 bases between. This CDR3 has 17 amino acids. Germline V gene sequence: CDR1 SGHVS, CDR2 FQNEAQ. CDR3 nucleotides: TGTGCCAGCAGCCTCGCGTTAGCCACTATCTCCTACAATGAGCAGTTCTTC. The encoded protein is CASSLALATISYNEQFF.

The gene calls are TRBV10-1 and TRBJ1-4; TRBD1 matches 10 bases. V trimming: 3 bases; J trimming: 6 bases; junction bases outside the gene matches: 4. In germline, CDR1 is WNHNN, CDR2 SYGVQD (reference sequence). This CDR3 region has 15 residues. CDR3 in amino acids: CASSDGGTGDEKLFF. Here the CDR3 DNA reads TGCGCCAGCAGTGACGGCGGGACAGGGGATGAAAAACTGTTTTTT.

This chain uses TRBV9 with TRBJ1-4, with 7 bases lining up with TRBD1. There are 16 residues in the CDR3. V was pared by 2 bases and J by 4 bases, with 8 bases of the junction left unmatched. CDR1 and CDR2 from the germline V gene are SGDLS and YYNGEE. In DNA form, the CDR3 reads TGTGCCAGCAGCGTCAGGGGAGGACAGGTTAATGAAAAACTGTTTTTT. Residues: CASSVRGGQVNEKLFF. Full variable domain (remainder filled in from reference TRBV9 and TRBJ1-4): DSGVTQTPKHLITATGQRVTLRCSPRSGDLSVYWYQQSLDQGLQFLIQYYNGEERAKGNILERFSAQQFPDLHSELNLSSLELGDSALYFCASSVRGGQVNEKLFFGSGTQLSVL.

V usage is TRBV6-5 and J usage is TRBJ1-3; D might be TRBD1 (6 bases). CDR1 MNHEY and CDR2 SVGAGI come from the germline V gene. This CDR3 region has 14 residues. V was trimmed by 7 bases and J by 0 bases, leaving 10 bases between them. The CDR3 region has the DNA TGTGCCAGCACCGGACAGCTCTCTGGAAACACCATATATTTT. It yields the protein CASTGQLSGNTIYF.